Presented here are 21 T cell receptor beta chains from one specimen sequenced in a study of T cell changes during pregnancy in multiple sclerosis. The data were produced by immunoSEQ multiplex PCR, yet TCRdb's version contains in-frame clones alone and is incomplete. The sample shows some 40,000 clones, roughly 90% of them seen only once. Material: peripheral blood, obtained in the second trimester of pregnancy. The receptors originated from a female donor in good health, enrolled as a control in a pregnancy study.

The CDR3 loop reads CASTQDRNTEAFF. The CDR3 DNA follows: TGTGCCAGCACCCAGGACAGGAACACTGAAGCTTTCTTT. The chain is built from TRBV2 and TRBJ1-1, with a tentative D call TRBD1 (6 bases). Trimming took off 7 bases at V and 1 base at J, with 10 bases between the two ends. Germline values: CDR1 SNHLY, CDR2 FYNNEI. This CDR3 comprises 13 residues.

V usage is TRBV11-2 and J usage is TRBJ2-7, with D tentatively TRBD2 (5 bases). CDR1 and CDR2 from the germline V gene are SGHAT and FQNNGV. This CDR3 region has 14 residues. Between the trimmed V and J ends, which lost 4 bases and 0 bases, there was a span of 10 bases. The CDR3 is CASSSQGSSYEQYF. Here the CDR3 DNA reads TGTGCCAGCAGCTCCCAAGGGAGCTCCTACGAGCAGTACTTC.

This clone was counted once. The chain recombines TRBV2 with TRBJ2-3; TRBD2 aligns across 13 bases. Germline V gives CDR1 SNHLY, CDR2 FYNNEI. Trimming removed 7 bases from V and 6 bases from J; junction bases left unmatched: 13. The CDR3 totals 17 residues. The CDR3 DNA reads TGTGCCAGCACCCCCAGGTTTGGACTAGCGGGAGCTGATACGCAGTATTTT. Protein sequence: CASTPRFGLAGADTQYF.

V gene TRBV18 combines with J gene TRBJ1-2; D possibly corresponds to TRBD1 (6 bases). Germline V gene sequence: CDR1 KGHSH, CDR2 LQKENI. The V end was cut by 2 bases, the J end by 2 bases, with 15 bases between. The CDR3 runs to 16 residues. CDR3 bases: TGTGCCAGCTCACCATTCTCCGGGACACTCAACTATGGCTACACCTTC. Its protein is CASSPFSGTLNYGYTF.

The chain combines TRBV15 with TRBJ1-5, with 9 bases that match TRBD1. The CDR3 runs 14 residues. V dropped 1 base and J dropped 7; count of bases not matched to a gene: 2. Germline loops: CDR1 LNHNV, CDR2 YYDKDF (reference sequence). The CDR3 DNA reads as TGTGCCACCAGCAGAGGGGACAGGGTCCAGCCCCAGCATTTT. Translating it yields CATSRGDRVQPQHF.

This clone was counted a few times. The chain is built from TRBV30 and TRBJ1-2; D is undetermined. The CDR3 loop spans 13 amino acids. V lost 3 bases and J 8 bases, leaving 16 bases between the germline ends. CDR1 GTSNPN and CDR2 SVGIG come from the germline V gene (reference sequence). CDR3 coding DNA: TGTGCCTGGAGCCCCGGAGGCTCATGGGGCTACACCTTC. This codes for CAWSPGGSWGYTF.

CDR3 sequence: CASRIGTGGHEQYF. The CDR3 bases are TGTGCCAGCAGGATCGGGACAGGGGGCCACGAGCAGTACTTC. V and J are TRBV27 and TRBJ2-7; 12 nucleotides align to TRBD1. In germline, CDR1 is MNHEY, CDR2 SMNVEV (reference sequence). V was clipped by 6 bases and J by 5 bases; unmatched bases: 5. This CDR3 region has 14 residues.

This clone has only one observation. The chain joins TRBV10-1 to TRBJ2-2; D not certain. Germline CDR1 WNHNN, CDR2 SYGVQD (reference sequence). There are 12 residues in the CDR3. Deletions cut 3 bases from V and 5 bases from J, with 4 bases between. The chain's CDR3 is CASSETTGELFF. CDR3 in DNA: TGCGCCAGCAGTGAAACTACCGGGGAGCTGTTTTTT.

The chain uses TRBV7-9 and TRBJ2-3; 7 nucleotides match TRBD2. CDR1 is SEHNR, CDR2 FQNEAQ, per germline (reference sequence). After removal of 8 bases from V and 3 bases from J, the junction contained 11 bases not matched to a gene. This CDR3 has 15 residues. The CDR3 DNA follows: TGTGCCAGCCCCGCTAGCGGAGCAGGGACAGATACGCAGTATTTT. Translating gives CASPASGAGTDTQYF.

This chain uses TRBV6-1 with TRBJ2-1, with unresolved D. CDR3 length: 17 residues. Germline lookup yields CDR1 MNHNS and CDR2 SASEGT. V lost 2 bases and J lost 0, with 14 bases in between. The CDR3 sequence: CASSEFRGGISYNEQFF. The CDR3 DNA reads TGTGCCAGCAGTGAATTTCGCGGCGGTATCTCCTACAATGAGCAGTTCTTC.

The gene calls are TRBV13 and TRBJ2-7; TRBD2 matches at 9 bases. Germline V gene data show CDR1 as PRHDT and CDR2 as FYEKMQ (reference sequence). After removal of 6 bases from V and 0 bases from J, the junction contained 12 bases not matched to a gene. CDR3 length: 17 residues. The chain's CDR3 is CASSSTMTSGSSYEQYF. The CDR3 coding sequence is TGTGCCAGCAGTTCCACGATGACTAGCGGAAGCTCCTACGAGCAGTACTTC.

This clone has a single count. This chain connects TRBV4-3 to TRBJ2-3; tentatively, D is TRBD2 (7 bases). The CDR3 consists of 14 residues. The germline CDR1 and CDR2 sequences are LGHNA and YSLEER. The V end lost 8 bases, the J end lost 5 bases, and 17 bases lay between the germline ends. The CDR3 spells CASGEGGGRDTQYF. The CDR3 bases are TGCGCCAGCGGCGAGGGGGGGGGCCGAGATACGCAGTATTTT.

This clone appeared once. J is TRBJ2-5 and V is TRBV5-1; 9 bases map to TRBD1. The J segment lost 5 bases and the V segment lost 5 bases, leaving 10 bases of the junction unmatched. This CDR3 comprises 15 residues. The germline CDR1 and CDR2 sequences are SGHRS and YFSETQ. This CDR3 is CASSSPGQGEETQYF. In DNA form, the CDR3 reads TGCGCCAGCAGTTCACCGGGACAGGGAGAGGAGACCCAGTACTTC.

The V and J genes are TRBV25-1 and TRBJ2-3, with D tentatively TRBD2 (5 bases). Germline V lookup: CDR1 MGHDK, CDR2 SYGVNS. V was pared by 8 bases and J by 1 base, with 10 bases between. The CDR3 length is 13 residues. The CDR3 bases are TGTGCCAGCGGGCGGGCCGGCACAGATACGCAGTATTTT. The encoded protein is CASGRAGTDTQYF.

The chain combines TRBV4-1 with TRBJ2-2; 7 positions agree with TRBD2. The CDR3 loop spans 16 amino acids. Trimming at V came to 7 bases and at J to 3 bases, leaving 11 bases not matched to a gene. Germline V gene lookup returns CDR1 MGHRA and CDR2 YSYEKL. CDR3 coding DNA: TGCGCCAGCACCCCCGCGGGGGAGGGCTACACCGGGGAGCTGTTTTTT. Its protein is CASTPAGEGYTGELFF.

This chain uses TRBV9 with TRBJ2-7; 7 positions agree with TRBD2. CDR1 is SGDLS, CDR2 YYNGEE, per germline. CDR3 length equals 15 residues. The ends lost 4 bases at V and 1 base at J; junction bases unmatched: 8. CDR3 coding DNA: TGTGCCAGCAGCCCACGGACTAGTGGGTCCTACGAGCAGTACTTC. Protein sequence: CASSPRTSGSYEQYF.

This clone has just one count. The chain uses TRBV11-3 and TRBJ2-7; TRBD2 is a possible D gene (7 bases). The germline V gene encodes CDR1 SGHNT and CDR2 YENEEA. The CDR3 sequence is 14 residues long. The V end lost 7 bases, the J end lost 7 bases, and 20 bases lay between the germline ends. CDR3 amino acids: CASNQGGAPGEQYF. The CDR3 nucleotides read TGTGCCAGCAACCAAGGGGGGGCCCCCGGGGAGCAGTACTTC.

The V gene is TRBV5-4, the J gene TRBJ1-4, with 10 bases aligning to TRBD1. The CDR3 is 16 residues long. The trim removed 3 bases at V and 3 bases at J, leaving 5 bases unmatched. Germline assignment: CDR1 SGHNT and CDR2 YYREEE (reference sequence). CDR3 sequence reads: CASSWGTGDSNEKLFF. In nucleotides, the CDR3 is TGTGCCAGCAGCTGGGGGACAGGGGATTCTAATGAAAAACTGTTTTTT. The full variable domain, in which reference TRBV5-4 and TRBJ1-4 provide the parts outside the CDR3, is ETGVTQSPTHLIKTRGQQVTLRCSSQSGHNTVSWYQQALGQGPQFIFQYYREEENGRGNFPPRFSGLQFPNYSSELNVNALELDDSALYLCASSWGTGDSNEKLFFGSGTQLSVL.

In its sample, this clone was seen once. V and J are TRBV19 and TRBJ2-1; TRBD2 matches 8 bases. The CDR3 spans 15 residues. Germline V CDR1 and CDR2: LNHDA, SQIVND (reference sequence). After removal of 3 bases from V and 8 bases from J, the junction contained 9 bases not matched to a gene. This CDR3 is CASSMPGTSSYEQFF. CDR3 DNA: TGTGCCAGTAGTATGCCCGGGACTAGTAGCTATGAGCAGTTCTTC.

The chain combines TRBV10-2 with TRBJ2-2; 12 bases map to TRBD2. Trimming removed 6 bases from V and 5 bases from J; junction bases left unmatched: 16. This CDR3 spans 19 amino acids. Germline V gives CDR1 WSHSY, CDR2 SAAADI. CDR3 sequence: CASRSTSGSNLVPTGELFF. DNA of the CDR3: TGCGCCAGCAGGTCGACTAGCGGGAGTAATCTTGTTCCAACCGGGGAGCTGTTTTTT.

V is TRBV7-9 and J is TRBJ1-1; maybe TRBD1 (6 bases). Germline V gene data show CDR1 as SEHNR and CDR2 as FQNEAQ (reference sequence). This CDR3 has 17 residues. V dropped 5 bases and J dropped 1 base, with 20 bases sitting between them. DNA for the CDR3: TGTGCCAGCAGCCATATTCAGGGGATCGATACGAACACTGAAGCTTTCTTT. Encoded protein: CASSHIQGIDTNTEAFF.